Listed below are T cell receptor beta chains from one sample, sequenced in a study of Graves' ophthalmopathy and Graves' hyperthyroidism. TCRdb fed the multiplex PCR reads into MiXCR, producing one record per CDR3 protein. The sample gives approximately 640,000 distinct CDR3 sequences, about 40% of which show up once; around 3% is in the top ten. Sequences were obtained from peripheral blood. The receptors originated from an adult man with Graves' ophthalmopathy. Both conserved end residues are part of each CDR3. D genes are given only for firm matches. Clone size is given for some rows only: seen once, a few or many times, or a class if the clone is expanded.

CDR3nt: TGTGCCAGGGGGGCTAGCGGACAAGAGACCCAGTACTTC; CDR3aa: CARGASGQETQYF; v_gene: TRBV2; j_gene: TRBJ2-5; d_gene: NA; abundance: NA
CDR3nt: TGTGCCAGCAGCCCTTTCGGGGGTGAGGGCTACACCTTC; CDR3aa: CASSPFGGEGYTF; v_gene: TRBV11-3; j_gene: TRBJ1-2; d_gene: NA; abundance: many
CDR3nt: TGTGCCAGCAGCGGTGACAGGGGGCACAACACCGGGGAGCTGTTTTTT; CDR3aa: CASSGDRGHNTGELFF; v_gene: TRBV9; j_gene: TRBJ2-2; d_gene: TRBD1; abundance: few
CDR3nt: TGCGCCAGCAGCCTGTCGGACGGCTACGAGCAGTACTTC; CDR3aa: CASSLSDGYEQYF; v_gene: TRBV4-1; j_gene: TRBJ2-7; d_gene: NA; abundance: many
CDR3nt: TGTGCCAGCAGCTACCGAGGCCCAAGGGGCAGCAATCAGCCCCAGCATTTT; CDR3aa: CASSYRGPRGSNQPQHF; v_gene: TRBV7-8; j_gene: TRBJ1-5; d_gene: NA; abundance: NA
CDR3nt: TGCAGTGCTAGAGATCTGCAGGGTAGCTACGAGCAGTACTTC; CDR3aa: CSARDLQGSYEQYF; v_gene: TRBV20-1; j_gene: TRBJ2-7; d_gene: NA; abundance: NA
CDR3nt: TGTGCCAGCAGTTTGGCCGGACGGGTGCGCGAGCAGTACTTC; CDR3aa: CASSLAGRVREQYF; v_gene: TRBV27; j_gene: TRBJ2-7; d_gene: NA; abundance: few
CDR3nt: TGTGCCACCAGCCCAGGTCTATTCGTAGACGATCGACACGTGAGGGTGGGGGAGCTGTTTTTT; CDR3aa: CATSPGLFVDDRHVRVGELFF; v_gene: TRBV24-1; j_gene: TRBJ2-2; d_gene: NA; abundance: once
CDR3nt: TGTGCCAGTAGGCTACAGGGGGCAGGCACTGAAGCTTTCTTT; CDR3aa: CASRLQGAGTEAFF; v_gene: TRBV19; j_gene: TRBJ1-1; d_gene: TRBD1; abundance: many
CDR3nt: TGTGCCAGCCCCCAACAGGGGACTGAAGCTTTCTTT; CDR3aa: CASPQQGTEAFF; v_gene: TRBV25-1; j_gene: TRBJ1-1; d_gene: TRBD1; abundance: NA
CDR3nt: TGTGCCAGCACCTTCAGCGGGAGGGTCTACGAGCAGTACTTC; CDR3aa: CASTFSGRVYEQYF; v_gene: TRBV5-6; j_gene: TRBJ2-7; d_gene: TRBD2; abundance: many
CDR3nt: TGTGCCAGCAGTACTTGGCGGGGAGAGACCCAGTACTTC; CDR3aa: CASSTWRGETQYF; v_gene: TRBV12-3/TRBV12-4; j_gene: TRBJ2-5; d_gene: NA; abundance: many
CDR3nt: TGCGCCAGCAGCTTCCAGGGGATTGATGAAAAACTGCTTTTT; CDR3aa: CASSFQGIDEKLLF; v_gene: TRBV5-1; j_gene: TRBJ1-4; d_gene: NA; abundance: NA
CDR3nt: TGTGCCAGCAGCCGGGACAGCCATAGCAATCAGCCCCAGCATTTT; CDR3aa: CASSRDSHSNQPQHF; v_gene: TRBV7-9; j_gene: TRBJ1-5; d_gene: TRBD1; abundance: many
CDR3nt: TGTGCCAGCAGCCTATCGGGACAGGGTCGACCCCTCCACTTT; CDR3aa: CASSLSGQGRPLHF; v_gene: TRBV7-2; j_gene: TRBJ1-6; d_gene: TRBD1; abundance: NA
CDR3nt: TGTGCCAGCAGCTCGCAGGGAGGTGGAGGAAACACCATATATTTT; CDR3aa: CASSSQGGGGNTIYF; v_gene: TRBV7-9; j_gene: TRBJ1-3; d_gene: NA; abundance: many
CDR3nt: TGTGCCACCAGCAGAGATCTACAGGGTTATGGCTACACCTTC; CDR3aa: CATSRDLQGYGYTF; v_gene: TRBV15; j_gene: TRBJ1-2; d_gene: NA; abundance: many
CDR3nt: TGCGCCAGCGGCCAAGAGGGGGCTGGGGCCAACGTCCTGACTTTC; CDR3aa: CASGQEGAGANVLTF; v_gene: TRBV7-2; j_gene: TRBJ2-6; d_gene: NA; abundance: NA
CDR3nt: TGTGCCACCAGCCAGGGGGCCACCGGGGAGCTGTTTTTT; CDR3aa: CATSQGATGELFF; v_gene: TRBV15; j_gene: TRBJ2-2; d_gene: TRBD1; abundance: many
CDR3nt: TGTGCCAGCAGCCCAGGACTAGCGGGAGGGGCCTACGAGCAGTACTTC; CDR3aa: CASSPGLAGGAYEQYF; v_gene: TRBV11-3; j_gene: TRBJ2-7; d_gene: TRBD2; abundance: NA
CDR3nt: TGTGCCAGCAGTGGATCCGGCTACACCTTC; CDR3aa: CASSGSGYTF; v_gene: TRBV2; j_gene: TRBJ1-2; d_gene: NA; abundance: many
CDR3nt: TGTGCCAGCAGTCCCGACGTGAGCAGGAACACTGAAGCTTTCTTT; CDR3aa: CASSPDVSRNTEAFF; v_gene: TRBV6-4; j_gene: TRBJ1-1; d_gene: NA; abundance: many
CDR3nt: TGTGCCAGCAGCCGCGAACTAGCGGGCCGCCAAGAGACCCAGTACTTC; CDR3aa: CASSRELAGRQETQYF; v_gene: TRBV7-2; j_gene: TRBJ2-5; d_gene: TRBD2; abundance: few
CDR3nt: TGTGCCAGCACGACAGGCGATACTAGACGAGAAAAACTGTTTTTT; CDR3aa: CASTTGDTRREKLFF; v_gene: TRBV25-1; j_gene: TRBJ1-4; d_gene: NA; abundance: NA
CDR3nt: TGTGCCAGCAGTCCAGGGGGGGGCGCGCAAATAAGGTCTCAGCCCCAGCATTTT; CDR3aa: CASSPGGGAQIRSQPQHF; v_gene: TRBV6-5; j_gene: TRBJ1-5; d_gene: TRBD1; abundance: few
CDR3nt: TGTGCCAGCAGCTTAGTGTATGGGACGTACTACGAGCAGTACTTC; CDR3aa: CASSLVYGTYYEQYF; v_gene: TRBV7-2; j_gene: TRBJ2-7; d_gene: NA; abundance: NA
CDR3nt: TGTGCCAGCAGTGGGCCCCAGGGGGAACAAGAGACCCAGTACTTC; CDR3aa: CASSGPQGEQETQYF; v_gene: TRBV2; j_gene: TRBJ2-5; d_gene: TRBD1; abundance: NA
CDR3nt: TGTGCCAGCAGCACACAGGGGCCCTCCTACGAGCAGTACTTC; CDR3aa: CASSTQGPSYEQYF; v_gene: TRBV7-9; j_gene: TRBJ2-7; d_gene: TRBD1; abundance: many
CDR3nt: TGTGCCAGTAGTATTGGGGGACGGTACACTGAAGCTTTCTTT; CDR3aa: CASSIGGRYTEAFF; v_gene: TRBV19; j_gene: TRBJ1-1; d_gene: NA; abundance: many
CDR3nt: TGTGCCAGCAGTTTAGGACGGACCATGAACACTGAAGCTTTCTTT; CDR3aa: CASSLGRTMNTEAFF; v_gene: TRBV12-3/TRBV12-4; j_gene: TRBJ1-1; d_gene: NA; abundance: NA
CDR3nt: TGTGCCAGCAGCTTTCGGAAAGGGGGGGGAGAGACCCAGTACTTC; CDR3aa: CASSFRKGGGETQYF; v_gene: TRBV7-2; j_gene: TRBJ2-5; d_gene: NA; abundance: many
CDR3nt: NA; CDR3aa: CASSLNWASGSGEHF; v_gene: TRBV13; j_gene: TRBJ1-5; d_gene: NA; abundance: NA
CDR3nt: TGTGCCAGCAGCGTAGGGGCTTTT; CDR3aa: CASSVGAF; v_gene: TRBV9; j_gene: TRBJ2-2; d_gene: NA; abundance: NA
CDR3nt: TGTGCCAGTAGTAGAACCCCATGGGGGGATCAGCCCCAGCATTTT; CDR3aa: CASSRTPWGDQPQHF; v_gene: TRBV19; j_gene: TRBJ1-5; d_gene: NA; abundance: many
CDR3nt: TGCAGTGCTGAGAGGGGATATGGCTACACCTTC; CDR3aa: CSAERGYGYTF; v_gene: TRBV20-1; j_gene: TRBJ1-2; d_gene: NA; abundance: many
CDR3nt: TGTGCCTGGAGTGTAGCCCACGAGCAGTACTTC; CDR3aa: CAWSVAHEQYF; v_gene: TRBV29-1; j_gene: TRBJ2-7; d_gene: NA; abundance: NA
CDR3nt: TGTGCTAGCCCCCCAGGGAGCGACTACGAGCAGTACTTC; CDR3aa: CASPPGSDYEQYF; v_gene: TRBV7-7; j_gene: TRBJ2-7; d_gene: NA; abundance: once
CDR3nt: TGTGCCAGCACCCCGGACAGGGCTTCCTATGGCTACACCTTC; CDR3aa: CASTPDRASYGYTF; v_gene: TRBV6-5; j_gene: TRBJ1-2; d_gene: TRBD1; abundance: NA
CDR3nt: TGCAGTGCTAGAGATGGTCTCGGGGGGGGACACGGCTCGTATGGCTACACCTTC; CDR3aa: CSARDGLGGGHGSYGYTF; v_gene: TRBV20-1; j_gene: TRBJ1-2; d_gene: NA; abundance: NA
CDR3nt: TGTGCCAGCAGACCCAACCCCGGGACAGCCTATGGCTACACCTTC; CDR3aa: CASRPNPGTAYGYTF; v_gene: TRBV6-1; j_gene: TRBJ1-2; d_gene: TRBD1; abundance: many
CDR3nt: TGTGCCAGCAGCTTAGGGAGCAGGGGGCCTGGGGCCAACGTCCTGACTTTC; CDR3aa: CASSLGSRGPGANVLTF; v_gene: TRBV7-8; j_gene: TRBJ2-6; d_gene: TRBD1; abundance: NA
CDR3nt: TGCAGTGCGGGTCTAGCGGGAGTTCAAGAGACCCAGTACTTC; CDR3aa: CSAGLAGVQETQYF; v_gene: TRBV20-1; j_gene: TRBJ2-5; d_gene: TRBD2; abundance: NA
CDR3nt: TGCAGCTACTCTAAGCGGAGAGTTCGATATGGCTACACCTTC; CDR3aa: CSYSKRRVRYGYTF; v_gene: TRBV29-1; j_gene: TRBJ1-2; d_gene: NA; abundance: NA